This TCR beta chain was captured in a study of blood T cell repertoires in COVID-19. Profiled with immunoSEQ multiplex PCR; TCRdb holds only in-frame clones, not every one. Among 210,000 or so clones listed, around four fifths were seen once. The germline V gene has CDR1 MDHEN and CDR2 SYDVKM. The CDR3 consists of 16 residues. V lost 2 bases and J 1 base, leaving 12 bases between the germline ends. The V call is TRBV28, the J call TRBJ1-5; the D is unclear. This clonotype was obtained from a woman aged 45-65 years with active or convalescent COVID-19. The sequenced sample consisted of peripheral blood. CDR3 nucleotide sequence: TGTGCCAGCAGTTTAAGAGGGCAAGGGAGCAATCAGCCCCAGCATTTT. As protein: CASSLRGQGSNQPQHF.